What follows are 22 T cell receptor beta chains derived from one specimen sequenced in a study of blood T cell repertoires in COVID-19. Repertoires were generated with immunoSEQ multiplex PCR, while TCRdb's copy carries only in-frame clones and drops some. The data contain 150,000 to 200,000 clones, about 83% of them singletons. Specimen: peripheral blood. The receptors stem from a man between 18 and 29 years old with active or convalescent COVID-19.

This chain uses TRBV7-8 with TRBJ2-3; no clear D gene. Trimming took 2 bases from V and 2 from J, leaving 14 bases between them. The CDR3 has 16 amino acids. Germline V gives CDR1 SGHVS, CDR2 FQNEAQ. The CDR3 sequence: CASSLSVSLLTDTQYF. Written as DNA, the CDR3 is TGTGCCAGCAGCTTAAGTGTGTCCCTACTCACAGATACGCAGTATTTT.

This clone was seen a handful of times. The CDR3 spells CASSLPGQTITGELFF. The CDR3 DNA reads TGTGCCAGCAGCTTACCGGGACAGACAATAACCGGGGAGCTGTTTTTT. This chain connects TRBV11-3 to TRBJ2-2; 7 bases agree with TRBD1. CDR1 and CDR2 from the germline V gene are SGHNT and YENEEA. V lost 2 bases, J lost 5 bases, and 8 bases stayed unmatched. The CDR3 extends over 16 amino acids.

The V and J genes are TRBV7-9 and TRBJ1-2, with D possibly being TRBD1 (5 bases). Germline values: CDR1 SEHNR, CDR2 FQNEAQ (reference sequence). The CDR3 loop spans 15 amino acids. Trimming left V 3 bases short and J 5 bases short, with 16 bases between. CDR3: CASSFDSPFGYGYTF. As DNA, the CDR3 is TGTGCCAGCAGCTTTGACAGTCCCTTCGGGTATGGCTACACCTTC.

V is TRBV5-3 and J is TRBJ2-1; 9 positions match TRBD2. TRBV5-3 is an ORF, and what it does is uncertain. Germline trimming cut 0 bases from V and 7 bases from J; bases unmatched to any gene: 11. The CDR3 has 17 amino acids. The CDR3 DNA follows: TGTGCCAGAAGCTTGGATAGCGGGAGTCGGCAAGGGAATGAGCAGTTCTTC. Its protein product is CARSLDSGSRQGNEQFF.

V gene TRBV6-4 combines with J gene TRBJ2-5, with D possibly TRBD2 on 6 matching bases. The CDR3 totals 14 residues. Germline values: CDR1 MRHNA, CDR2 SNTAGT. V was shortened by 8 bases and J by 5 bases, with 18 bases between the two germline ends. The CDR3 DNA sequence: TGTGCCAGCCCTGAGACTAGTGTCCAGGAGACCCAGTACTTC. It encodes CASPETSVQETQYF.

The gene calls are TRBV6-5 and TRBJ2-1; 14 nucleotides line up with TRBD2. Per germline, CDR1 MNHEY and CDR2 SVGAGI. CDR3 length: 15 amino acids. The V and J ends lost 4 bases and 8 bases, in that order; junction bases with no gene match: 4. The CDR3 region has the DNA TGTGCCAGCAGTTCCGAGGGACTAGCGGGAGATGAGCAGTTCTTC. This sequence encodes CASSSEGLAGDEQFF.

This clone was seen only once. The chain joins TRBV2 to TRBJ1-2; D is uncertain. This CDR3 contains 14 residues. CDR1 is SNHLY and CDR2 is FYNNEI in the germline V gene. Deletions cut 4 bases from V and 5 bases from J, with 14 bases between. This CDR3 is CASSGAVGSYGYTF. The CDR3 nucleotides are TGTGCCAGCAGTGGGGCAGTTGGGTCATATGGCTACACCTTC.

This clone was recorded once. This chain's CDR3 is CASSLVPGQGPYEQYF. CDR3 coding DNA: TGTGCCAGCAGCTTAGTACCGGGACAGGGTCCCTACGAGCAGTACTTC. The chain combines TRBV7-2 with TRBJ2-7; 9 nucleotides agree with TRBD1. The CDR3 runs 16 residues. CDR1 and CDR2 from the germline V gene are SGHTA and FQGNSA. J lost 2 bases, V lost 1 base, and 6 bases had no gene match. The full variable domain, its missing parts supplied by reference TRBV7-2 and TRBJ2-7, is GAGVSQSPSNKVTEKGKDVELRCDPISGHTALYWYRQSLGQGLEFLIYFQGNSAPDKSGLPSDRFSAERTGGSVSTLTIQRTQQEDSAVYLCASSLVPGQGPYEQYFGPGTRLTVT.

The chain carries TRBV7-2 and TRBJ2-1, with 12 positions matching TRBD2. V gave up 3 bases and J gave up 9 bases; unmatched junction bases: 6. From germline, CDR1 is SGHTA and CDR2 FQGNSA. This CDR3 is 15 amino acids long. This chain's CDR3 is CASSFQLAGGIEQFF. CDR3 DNA sequence: TGTGCCAGCAGCTTCCAACTAGCGGGAGGAATTGAGCAGTTCTTC.

This rearrangement joins TRBV9 to TRBJ2-5, with TRBD2 identical over 7 bases. The CDR3 has 16 residues. The ends lost 0 bases at V and 5 bases at J; junction bases unmatched: 10. The germline V gene has CDR1 SGDLS and CDR2 YYNGEE. CDR3 sequence: CASSVGSWGGSETQYF. CDR3 sequence (DNA): TGTGCCAGCAGCGTAGGCTCTTGGGGGGGATCGGAGACCCAGTACTTC.

In nucleotides, the CDR3 is TGCGCCAGCAGCTTACCTCCGGGTGGAATGAACACTGAAGCTTTCTTT. It translates to CASSLPPGGMNTEAFF. V gene TRBV5-1 combines with J gene TRBJ1-1; D uncertain. Trimming removed 2 bases at V and 0 bases at J, with 14 bases between. The CDR3 has 16 residues. Germline V gene lookup returns CDR1 SGHRS and CDR2 YFSETQ.

The V gene is TRBV27, the J gene TRBJ1-5, with D perhaps TRBD1 (5 bases). CDR3 length: 16 amino acids. In germline, CDR1 is MNHEY, CDR2 SMNVEV (reference sequence). V was trimmed by 0 bases and J by 7 bases, leaving 16 bases between them. CDR3 protein: CASSLSPGTTGQPQHF. In DNA, the CDR3 is TGTGCCAGCAGTTTATCGCCGGGGACTACGGGGCAGCCCCAGCATTTT.

This clone appeared once. This chain joins TRBV9 and TRBJ2-1; TRBD2 aligns across 8 bases. The CDR3 consists of 15 residues. V shed 2 bases, J shed 8 bases, and the junction held 9 bases outside the gene matches. Germline V gene sequence: CDR1 SGDLS, CDR2 YYNGEE. In DNA form, the CDR3 reads TGTGCCAGCAGCGTTACCAGCGGGAGTGGAGATGAGCAGTTCTTC. Translation: CASSVTSGSGDEQFF. Filled out from reference TRBV9 and TRBJ2-1, the complete variable domain reads DSGVTQTPKHLITATGQRVTLRCSPRSGDLSVYWYQQSLDQGLQFLIQYYNGEERAKGNILERFSAQQFPDLHSELNLSSLELGDSALYFCASSVTSGSGDEQFFGPGTRLTVL.

The V gene is TRBV14, the J gene TRBJ1-1; 10 positions agree with TRBD1. The V gene end was trimmed by 0 bases and the J gene end by 1 base; junction bases not matched to a gene: 2. The V gene's germline CDR1 is SGHDN and CDR2 FVKESK. This CDR3 contains 16 residues. The CDR3 loop is CASSQDGTGANTEAFF. In nucleotides, the CDR3 is TGTGCCAGCAGCCAAGACGGGACAGGGGCGAACACTGAAGCTTTCTTT. The whole variable domain, remainder taken from reference TRBV14 and TRBJ1-1, is EAGVTQFPSHSVIEKGQTVTLRCDPISGHDNLYWYRRVMGKEIKFLLHFVKESKQDESGMPNNRFLAERTGGTYSTLKVQPAELEDSGVYFCASSQDGTGANTEAFFGQGTRLTVV.

V usage is TRBV19 and J usage is TRBJ1-4; maybe TRBD1 (5 bases). Trimming took 3 bases from V and 7 from J, leaving 12 bases between them. CDR1 is LNHDA and CDR2 is SQIVND in the germline V gene (reference sequence). This CDR3 comprises 14 residues. The CDR3 reads CASSIRGVTEKLFF. In DNA, the CDR3 is TGTGCCAGTAGTATCCGGGGGGTTACTGAAAAACTGTTTTTT.

V usage is TRBV6-6 and J usage is TRBJ2-3; no definite D call. CDR3 size: 15 residues. V was trimmed by 5 bases and J by 6 bases, leaving 18 bases between them. CDR1 and CDR2 from the germline V gene are MNHNY and SVGAGI (reference sequence). CDR3 in DNA: TGTGCCAGCAGTCCTGCTGCGAGAGGTATGGATACGCAGTATTTT. As protein: CASSPAARGMDTQYF.

This chain connects TRBV2 to TRBJ1-2, with a tentative D call TRBD1 (5 bases). Germline CDR1 reads SNHLY; CDR2 reads FYNNEI. This CDR3 spans 13 amino acids. Deletions cut 6 bases from V and 7 bases from J, with 15 bases between. DNA of the CDR3: TGTGCCAGCAGAAGTGGGGCCGGGGGTGGCTACACCTTC. Translating it yields CASRSGAGGGYTF.

The chain combines TRBV5-4 with TRBJ2-7; 11 bases are a match to TRBD2. Germline V gives CDR1 SGHNT, CDR2 YYREEE (reference sequence). This CDR3 has 14 amino acids. V lost 4 bases and J lost 7; bases outside the gene matches: 7. The CDR3 nucleotides are TGTGCCAGCAGCCCACCGGGACTAGCGGCAGAGCAGTACTTC. It translates to CASSPPGLAAEQYF.

CDR3 nucleotides: TGTGCCAGCAGTTACTCGGACAGGGCAAAGTACGAGCAGTACGTC. As protein: CASSYSDRAKYEQYV. The chain uses TRBV6-6 and TRBJ2-7; 8 nucleotides line up with TRBD1. After removal of 0 bases from V and 4 bases from J, the junction contained 5 bases not matched to a gene. Looked up from germline, CDR1 is MNHNY and CDR2 is SVGAGI (reference sequence). The CDR3 has 15 amino acids.

The gene calls are TRBV11-3 and TRBJ1-4, with TRBD1 matching 9 bases. This CDR3 has 15 residues. Trimming removed 5 bases from V and 7 bases from J; junction bases left unmatched: 8. The germline CDR1 and CDR2 sequences are SGHNT and YENEEA. The CDR3 sequence: CASSQTGGAGEKLFF. The CDR3 region has the DNA TGTGCCAGCAGCCAAACAGGGGGCGCGGGTGAAAAACTGTTTTTT. The whole variable domain, remainder taken from reference TRBV11-3 and TRBJ1-4, is EAGVVQSPRYKIIEKKQPVAFWCNPISGHNTLYWYLQNLGQGPELLIRYENEEAVDDSQLPKDRFSAERLKGVDSTLKIQPAELGDSAVYLCASSQTGGAGEKLFFGSGTQLSVL.

This chain uses TRBV7-9 with TRBJ2-5; no clear D gene. Germline CDR1 SEHNR, CDR2 FQNEAQ (reference sequence). There are 14 residues in the CDR3. Trimming cost V 2 bases and J 0 bases, with 7 bases left between them. The CDR3 region has the DNA TGTGCCAGCAGCTTACGGTTGGACCAAGAGACCCAGTACTTC. Amino acids: CASSLRLDQETQYF. The whole variable domain, remainder taken from reference TRBV7-9 and TRBJ2-5, is DTGVSQNPRHKITKRGQNVTFRCDPISEHNRLYWYRQTLGQGPEFLTYFQNEAQLEKSRLLSDRFSAERPKGSFSTLEIQRTEQGDSAMYLCASSLRLDQETQYFGPGTRLLVL.

The genes are TRBV7-8 and TRBJ1-5; D call uncertain. Trimming left V 3 bases short and J 1 base short, with 10 bases between. The CDR3 totals 15 residues. The germline V gene has CDR1 SGHVS and CDR2 FQNEAQ. CDR3 bases: TGTGCCAGCAGCTTGGACGGGAAGAGCAATCAGCCCCAGCATTTT. Protein product: CASSLDGKSNQPQHF. The full variable domain, in which reference TRBV7-8 and TRBJ1-5 provide the parts outside the CDR3, is GAGVSQSPRYKVAKRGQDVALRCDPISGHVSLFWYQQALGQGPEFLTYFQNEAQLDKSGLPSDRFFAERPEGSVSTLKIQRTQQEDSAVYLCASSLDGKSNQPQHFGDGTRLSIL.